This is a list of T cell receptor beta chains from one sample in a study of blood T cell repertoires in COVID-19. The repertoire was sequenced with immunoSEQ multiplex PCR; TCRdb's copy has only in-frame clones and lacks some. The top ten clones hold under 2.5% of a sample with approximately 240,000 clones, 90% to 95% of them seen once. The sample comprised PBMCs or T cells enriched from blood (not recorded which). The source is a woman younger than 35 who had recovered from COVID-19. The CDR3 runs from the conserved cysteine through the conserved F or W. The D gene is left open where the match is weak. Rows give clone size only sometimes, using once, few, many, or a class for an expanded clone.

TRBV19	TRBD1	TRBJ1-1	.	CASSPYGTDTEAFF	TGTGCCAGTAGTCCCTACGGGACAGACACTGAAGCTTTCTTT
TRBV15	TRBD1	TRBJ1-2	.	CATSRNVGTGVYGYTF	TGTGCCACCAGTAGAAACGTAGGGACAGGGGTTTATGGCTACACCTTC
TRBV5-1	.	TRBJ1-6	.	CASSLGTANSPLHF	TGCGCCAGCAGCTTGGGGACAGCTAATTCACCCCTCCACTTT
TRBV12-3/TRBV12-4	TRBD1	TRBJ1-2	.	CASRTGTGDGYTF	TGTGCCAGCAGAACCGGGACAGGGGATGGCTACACCTTC
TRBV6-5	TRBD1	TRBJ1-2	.	CASSPSTGTGGYTF	TGTGCCAGCAGTCCGTCGACAGGGACAGGGGGCTACACCTTC
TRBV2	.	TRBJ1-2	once	CASRPTVDYGYTF	TGTGCCAGCAGACCGACAGTTGACTATGGCTACACCTTC
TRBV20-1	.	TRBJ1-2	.	CSASGQSNYGYTF	TGCAGTGCTAGTGGACAGTCTAACTATGGCTACACCTTC
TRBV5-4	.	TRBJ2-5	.	CASSPGAQETQYF	TGTGCCAGCAGCCCTGGGGCACAAGAGACCCAGTACTTC
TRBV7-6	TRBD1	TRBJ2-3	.	CASSPGQGQPSTDTQYF	TGTGCCAGCAGCCCGGGACAGGGACAACCAAGCACAGATACGCAGTATTTT
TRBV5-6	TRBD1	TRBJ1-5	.	CASHRGPSSNQPQHF	TGTGCCAGCCACAGGGGCCCTAGCAGCAATCAGCCCCAGCATTTT
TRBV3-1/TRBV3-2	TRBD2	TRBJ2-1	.	CASSQVPSGGVNNEQFF	TGTGCCAGCAGCCAAGTCCCTAGCGGGGGGGTAAACAATGAGCAGTTCTTC
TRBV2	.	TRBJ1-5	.	CASSGQTGNQPQHF	TGTGCCAGCAGTGGACAGACAGGCAATCAGCCCCAGCATTTT
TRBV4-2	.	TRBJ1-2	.	CASSQARGAGGYTF	TGTGCCAGCAGCCAAGCGAGGGGAGCGGGCGGCTACACCTTC
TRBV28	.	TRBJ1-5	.	CASSFRDRPNQPQHF	TGTGCCAGCAGTTTTCGAGACAGGCCCAATCAGCCCCAGCATTTT
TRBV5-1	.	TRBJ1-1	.	CASSLYSSEAFF	TGCGCCAGCAGCTTGTATTCCAGTGAAGCTTTCTTT
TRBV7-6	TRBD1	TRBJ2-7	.	CASSDRDRGLEQYF	TGTGCCAGCAGCGACCGGGACAGGGGGCTCGAGCAGTACTTC
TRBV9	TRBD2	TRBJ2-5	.	CASSYGGSRETQYF	TGTGCCAGCAGCTACGGGGGGTCACGCGAGACCCAGTACTTC
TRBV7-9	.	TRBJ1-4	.	CASSLDPGEEKLFF	TGTGCCAGCAGCTTAGACCCAGGGGAGGAAAAACTGTTTTTT
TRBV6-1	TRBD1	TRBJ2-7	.	CASSEGVDRGSEQYF	TGTGCCAGCAGTGAAGGCGTGGACAGGGGGAGCGAGCAGTACTTC
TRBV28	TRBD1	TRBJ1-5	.	CATTPSTGFEPQHF	TGTGCCACTACGCCTTCGACAGGGTTTGAGCCCCAGCATTTT
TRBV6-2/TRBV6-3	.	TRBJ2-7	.	CASSYSGDFYEQYF	TGTGCCAGCAGTTACAGCGGTGACTTCTACGAGCAGTACTTC
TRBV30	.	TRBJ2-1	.	CAWMPPWGDEQFF	TGTGCCTGGATGCCCCCCTGGGGGGATGAGCAGTTCTTC
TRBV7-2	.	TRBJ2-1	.	CASSLEGQNYNEQFF	TGTGCCAGCAGCTTAGAAGGACAGAACTACAATGAGCAGTTCTTC
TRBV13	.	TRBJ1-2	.	CASSLVTGGGYTF	TGTGCCAGCAGCTTAGTTACTGGAGGCGGCTACACCTTC
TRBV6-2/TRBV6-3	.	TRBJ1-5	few	CASSHIDRISQPQHF	TGTGCCAGCAGTCATATCGACAGGATTAGTCAGCCCCAGCATTTT
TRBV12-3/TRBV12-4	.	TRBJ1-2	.	CASSLPGPGYTF	TGTGCCAGCAGTTTACCAGGGCCTGGCTACACCTTC
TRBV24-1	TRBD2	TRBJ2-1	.	CATSGGLADYNEQFF	TGTGCCACCTCTGGGGGACTAGCGGATTACAATGAGCAGTTCTTC
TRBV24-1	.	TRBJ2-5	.	CATSDPDGRGEETQYF	TGTGCCACCAGTGACCCGGACGGGAGAGGGGAAGAGACCCAGTACTTC
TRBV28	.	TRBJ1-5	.	CASSLVSNQPQHF	TGTGCCAGCAGTCTCGTTAGCAATCAGCCCCAGCATTTT
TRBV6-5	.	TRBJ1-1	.	CASALGTKNTEAFF	TGTGCCAGCGCCCTAGGGACAAAGAACACTGAAGCTTTCTTT
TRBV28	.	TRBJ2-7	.	CASSSVLEQYF	TGTGCCAGCAGTTCCGTTCTGGAGCAGTACTTC
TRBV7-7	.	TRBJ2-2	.	CASSPWTDRTGELFF	TGTGCTAGCAGCCCCTGGACAGACAGAACCGGGGAGCTGTTTTTT
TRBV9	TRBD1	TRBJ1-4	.	CASSVGTANEKLFF	TGTGCCAGCAGCGTCGGGACAGCTAATGAAAAACTGTTTTTT
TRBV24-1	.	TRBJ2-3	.	CATSDFQGTTDTQYF	TGTGCCACCAGTGATTTCCAGGGGACCACAGATACGCAGTATTTT
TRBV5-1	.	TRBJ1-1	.	CASSTGPAEAFF	TGCGCCAGCAGCACAGGGCCCGCTGAAGCTTTCTTT
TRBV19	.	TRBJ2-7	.	CASSISSGYEQYF	TGTGCCAGTAGTATATCCTCAGGCTACGAGCAGTACTTC
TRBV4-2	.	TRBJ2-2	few	CASSQDTGGELFF	TGTGCCAGCAGCCAAGATACCGGCGGGGAGCTGTTTTTT
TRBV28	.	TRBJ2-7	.	CASSLAGLGYEQYF	TGTGCCAGCAGTTTGGCGGGCTTGGGGTACGAGCAGTACTTC
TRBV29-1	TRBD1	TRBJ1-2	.	CSAPTGRYGYTF	TGCAGCGCTCCGACAGGGAGGTATGGCTACACCTTC
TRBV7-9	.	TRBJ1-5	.	CASSLYGEQPQHF	TGTGCCAGCAGCTTATACGGAGAGCAGCCCCAGCATTTT
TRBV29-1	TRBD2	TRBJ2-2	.	CSVRRTSGRAGELFF	TGCAGCGTCCGGCGGACTAGCGGGAGGGCCGGGGAGCTGTTTTTT
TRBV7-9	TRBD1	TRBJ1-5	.	CASSREGTGPQPQHF	TGTGCCAGCAGCCGAGAGGGGACAGGGCCTCAGCCCCAGCATTTT
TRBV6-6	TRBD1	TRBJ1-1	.	CASRRDSTYTEAFF	TGTGCCAGCAGAAGGGACAGCACGTACACTGAAGCTTTCTTT
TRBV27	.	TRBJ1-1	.	CASSLSGGSEAFF	TGTGCCAGCAGTTTATCCGGGGGTTCTGAAGCTTTCTTT
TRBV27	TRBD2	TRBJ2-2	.	CATLAGETGELFF	TGTGCCACCCTAGCGGGGGAGACCGGGGAGCTGTTTTTT
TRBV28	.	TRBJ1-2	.	CASIGPSGGYTF	TGTGCCAGCATCGGGCCCTCGGGAGGCTACACCTTC
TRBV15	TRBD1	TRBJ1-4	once	CATSSGTGVEKLFF	TGTGCCACCAGCAGCGGGACAGGGGTTGAAAAACTGTTTTTT
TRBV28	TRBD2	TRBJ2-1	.	CASSPPGLADYNEQFF	TGTGCCAGCAGTCCCCCGGGACTAGCGGACTACAATGAGCAGTTCTTC
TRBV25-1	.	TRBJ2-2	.	CASSEDLLNTGELFF	TGTGCCAGCAGTGAAGACTTATTAAACACCGGGGAGCTGTTTTTT
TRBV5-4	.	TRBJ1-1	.	CASSWAPQMNTEAFF	TGTGCCAGCAGCTGGGCTCCGCAGATGAACACTGAAGCTTTCTTT
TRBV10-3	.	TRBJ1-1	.	CAISGVAGVNTEAFF	TGTGCCATCAGTGGGGTGGCAGGGGTGAACACTGAAGCTTTCTTT
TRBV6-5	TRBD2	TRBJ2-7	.	CASSSPGTSGSYEQYF	TGTGCCAGCAGTTCCCCCGGGACTAGCGGCTCCTACGAGCAGTACTTC
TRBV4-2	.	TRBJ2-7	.	CASSQDSNEQYF	TGTGCCAGCAGCCAAGATTCCAACGAGCAGTACTTC
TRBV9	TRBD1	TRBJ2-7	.	CASSESGGRGYEQYF	TGTGCCAGCAGCGAATCAGGGGGCAGGGGCTACGAGCAGTACTTC
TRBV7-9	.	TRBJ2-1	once	CASSSRVEQFF	TGTGCCAGCAGCTCTAGAGTTGAGCAGTTCTTC